The 18 T cell receptor beta chains below all came from one sample that was sequenced in a study of PD-1 blockade in mismatch repair-deficient tumors. Using immunoSEQ multiplex PCR, the repertoire was profiled, and TCRdb retains in-frame clones only, with some absent. This sample has approximately 22,000 clones, with just under 85% found just once. The sequencing here drew on peripheral blood, taken 2 weeks after starting pembrolizumab. These receptors all come from an adult with mismatch repair-deficient cancer.

In its sample, this clone was seen once. This chain uses TRBV5-1 with TRBJ2-5; 8 nucleotides line up with TRBD1. J was trimmed by 3 bases and V by 0 bases; bases with no gene match: 1. The CDR3 is 14 amino acids. In germline, CDR1 is SGHRS, CDR2 YFSETQ. The CDR3 region has the DNA TGCGCCAGCAGCTTGGAGGACAGGGAAGAGACCCAGTACTTC. Residues: CASSLEDREETQYF. Supplemented by reference TRBV5-1 and TRBJ2-5, the full variable domain reads KAGVTQTPRYLIKTRGQQVTLSCSPISGHRSVSWYQQTPGQGLQFLFEYFSETQRNKGNFPGRFSGRQFSNSRSEMNVSTLELGDSALYLCASSLEDREETQYFGPGTRLLVL.

The chain recombines TRBV4-1 with TRBJ1-4; D gene uncertain. This CDR3 contains 15 residues. From germline, CDR1 is MGHRA and CDR2 YSYEKL. Trimming shortened V by 2 bases and J by 6 bases, and 13 bases separated the two germline ends. CDR3 protein: CASSQPGSFDEKLFF. In DNA form, the CDR3 reads TGCGCCAGCAGCCAACCGGGAAGCTTCGATGAAAAACTGTTTTTT.

V is TRBV28 and J is TRBJ2-7; tentative D call: TRBD2 (5 bases). The V gene lost 4 bases and the J gene lost 0 bases, with 16 bases spanning the gap. The CDR3 contains 16 residues. Germline CDR1 is MDHEN and CDR2 is SYDVKM. CDR3 loop: CASSSRLRTSSYEQYF. In nucleotides, the CDR3 is TGTGCCAGCAGTTCACGCTTACGAACTAGCTCCTACGAGCAGTACTTC.

The rearrangement links TRBV11-2 to TRBJ2-1; 7 bases line up with TRBD2. Germline CDR1 is SGHAT and CDR2 is FQNNGV. The V and J ends lost 4 bases and 3 bases, in that order; junction bases with no gene match: 9. The CDR3 length is 16 residues. This chain's CDR3 is CASSSGRLTLYNEQFF. The CDR3 nucleotides are TGTGCCAGCAGCTCCGGGAGGCTAACTCTCTACAATGAGCAGTTCTTC.

This chain uses TRBV5-4 with TRBJ2-2; D remains unclear. Trimming pared 1 base from V and 3 bases from J, leaving 13 bases between. The CDR3 contains 16 residues. Germline loops: CDR1 SGHNT, CDR2 YYREEE (reference sequence). DNA for the CDR3: TGTGCCAGCAGCTTGTTCTCTGGGTTGGACACCGGGGAGCTGTTTTTT. It specifies CASSLFSGLDTGELFF.

The genes are TRBV4-3 and TRBJ2-7; no firm D call. Trimming shortened V by 0 bases and J by 2 bases, and 8 bases separated the two germline ends. The CDR3 consists of 14 residues. Germline assignment: CDR1 LGHNA and CDR2 YSLEER. CDR3 in amino acids: CASSQDVRTYEQYF. The CDR3 bases are TGCGCCAGCAGCCAAGATGTCAGGACCTACGAGCAGTACTTC.

The V call is TRBV6-1, the J call TRBJ2-1; 8 positions match TRBD1. This CDR3 is 16 amino acids long. The germline V gene encodes CDR1 MNHNS and CDR2 SASEGT. V trimming: 4 bases; J trimming: 0 bases; junction bases outside the gene matches: 5. As DNA, the CDR3 is TGTGCCAGCAGTGGGGGACAGGCGAGCTCCTACAATGAGCAGTTCTTC. It specifies CASSGGQASSYNEQFF.

CDR3 protein: CASSELRLAYGEQFF. CDR3 DNA sequence: TGTGCCAGCAGTGAACTGAGACTAGCATATGGTGAGCAGTTCTTC. The chain employs TRBV6-1 and TRBJ2-1; 7 bases line up with TRBD2. This CDR3 spans 15 amino acids. Germline CDR1 MNHNS, CDR2 SASEGT. The V and J ends lost 2 bases and 9 bases, in that order; junction bases with no gene match: 10.

The V gene is TRBV5-1, the J gene TRBJ2-2; D not resolved. The V end was cut by 4 bases, the J end by 6 bases, with 16 bases between. Germline V gene data show CDR1 as SGHRS and CDR2 as YFSETQ. The CDR3 has 15 amino acids. The CDR3 spells CASSPPVLSPGELFF. The CDR3 DNA is TGCGCCAGCAGCCCCCCCGTCCTTAGCCCCGGGGAGCTGTTTTTT.

The genes are TRBV28 and TRBJ1-3, with D uncertain. The germline CDR1 and CDR2 sequences are MDHEN and SYDVKM. This CDR3 region has 18 residues. V dropped 6 bases and J dropped 0 bases, with 21 bases sitting between them. CDR3 coding DNA: TGTGCCAGCAGGCCATCCACGTTGGGGTTCCACTCTGGAAACACCATATATTTT. Amino acid sequence: CASRPSTLGFHSGNTIYF.

This chain links TRBV27 with TRBJ1-6; TRBD1 might be the D (6 bases). V was trimmed by 5 bases and J by 6 bases, leaving 8 bases between them. Germline CDR1 and CDR2: MNHEY and SMNVEV (reference sequence). The CDR3 spans 13 residues. The CDR3 DNA reads TGTGCCAGCAGTCTGGGGGCTAATTCACCCCTCCACTTT. Protein: CASSLGANSPLHF.

The gene calls are TRBV5-4 and TRBJ2-2, with TRBD1 identical over 7 bases. J gave up 3 bases and V 1 base, and 9 bases lay outside the gene matches. This CDR3 has 17 residues. CDR1 is SGHNT, CDR2 YYREEE, per germline (reference sequence). The CDR3 loop is CASSLFVGQDYTGELFF. The CDR3 DNA reads TGTGCCAGCAGCTTGTTCGTAGGACAGGATTACACCGGGGAGCTGTTTTTT.

The rearrangement uses TRBV10-3 and TRBJ2-5; 11 nucleotides match TRBD2. J lost 9 bases, V lost 0 bases, and 15 bases had no gene match. The germline CDR1 and CDR2 sequences are ENHRY and SYGVKD. This CDR3 is built from 18 residues. CDR3 amino acids: CAISESAAGLAGGSAQYF. The CDR3 DNA follows: TGTGCCATCAGTGAGTCGGCTGCCGGACTAGCGGGTGGTTCGGCCCAGTACTTC.

The chain joins TRBV5-1 to TRBJ2-7, with 7 bases identical to TRBD1. The CDR3 is 16 residues long. Germline CDR1 reads SGHRS; CDR2 reads YFSETQ. The J segment lost 1 base and the V segment lost 3 bases, leaving 10 bases of the junction unmatched. In DNA, the CDR3 is TGCGCCAGCAGCTCACGGGAAGGGGGCTATTCCTACGAGCAGTACTTC. Translation gives CASSSREGGYSYEQYF.

V gene TRBV7-9 combines with J gene TRBJ1-1; the D is unclear. CDR3 length equals 15 residues. V was pared by 6 bases and J by 1 base, with 15 bases between. Germline assignment: CDR1 SEHNR and CDR2 FQNEAQ (reference sequence). CDR3 sequence: CASRLPTGENTEAFF. The CDR3 nucleotides read TGTGCCAGCAGGCTCCCGACGGGAGAGAACACTGAAGCTTTCTTT.

The chain employs TRBV7-2 and TRBJ2-2; D is ambiguous. This CDR3 contains 14 residues. Germline lookup yields CDR1 SGHTA and CDR2 FQGNSA. The ends were cut back, 5 bases at V and 0 bases at J, with 7 bases in the middle. The chain's CDR3 is CASSRVTNTGELFF. The CDR3 nucleotides are TGTGCCAGCAGCCGAGTTACGAACACCGGGGAGCTGTTTTTT.

The chain carries TRBV29-1 and TRBJ2-3, with D possibly matching TRBD1 (6 bases). Germline CDR1 SQVTM, CDR2 ANQGSEA. The CDR3 spans 14 residues. Trimming pared 8 bases from V and 3 bases from J, leaving 18 bases between. The CDR3 region is CSSFGRQGTDTQYF. The CDR3 DNA follows: TGCAGCTCCTTTGGACGGCAGGGGACAGATACGCAGTATTTT.

This sequence joins TRBV6-6 and TRBJ2-3; D gene uncertain. Trimming left V 0 bases short and J 5 bases short, with 3 bases between. CDR3 length: 12 amino acids. The germline V gene encodes CDR1 MNHNY and CDR2 SVGAGI (reference sequence). The CDR3 loop reads CASSYSLDTQYF. The CDR3 DNA reads TGTGCCAGCAGTTACTCTTTAGATACGCAGTATTTT.